This T cell receptor beta chain was observed in a study of blood T cells in healthy people across ages. V was clipped by 2 bases and J by 0 bases, with 16 bases between them. The CDR3 covers 17 residues. Germline V gene sequence: CDR1 SGHAT, CDR2 FQNNGV. A second PCR of 7 to 11 cycles used a sample-barcoded 5' primer and a J-beta primer mix. Each CDR3 protein gets one entry after TCRdb re-called the 5' RACE reads with MiXCR. The repertoire has around 1,700,000 distinct CDR3 sequences, 28% of them found once; the top ten carry over 7%. Sequencing was done on a sample of blood. The chain combines TRBV11-2 with TRBJ1-1; D gene ambiguous. The sequence was obtained from a woman aged 25 to 45 in good health. CDR3 in amino acids: CASSLRASSIMNTEAFF. As DNA, the CDR3 is TGTGCCAGCAGCTTAAGGGCCAGCTCAATCATGAACACTGAAGCTTTCTTT.